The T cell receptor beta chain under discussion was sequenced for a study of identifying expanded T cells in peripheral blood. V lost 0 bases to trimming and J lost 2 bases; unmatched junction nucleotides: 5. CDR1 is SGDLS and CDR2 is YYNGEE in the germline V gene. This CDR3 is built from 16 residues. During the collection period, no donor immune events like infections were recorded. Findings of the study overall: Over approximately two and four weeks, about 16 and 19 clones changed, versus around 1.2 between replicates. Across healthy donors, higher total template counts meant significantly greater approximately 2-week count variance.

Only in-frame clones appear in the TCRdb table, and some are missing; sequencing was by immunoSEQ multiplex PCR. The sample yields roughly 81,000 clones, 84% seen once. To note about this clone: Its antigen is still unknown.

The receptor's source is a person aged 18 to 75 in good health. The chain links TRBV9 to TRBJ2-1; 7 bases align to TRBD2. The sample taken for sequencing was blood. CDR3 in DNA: TGTGCCAGCAGCGTAGCTGGACTAGTGGCCTACAATGAGCAGTTCTTC. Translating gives CASSVAGLVAYNEQFF.